The clone carrying this T cell receptor (beta chain) was counted only a few times. Antigen: not known. Germline lookup yields CDR1 SGHAT and CDR2 FQDESV (reference sequence). The CDR3 has 14 residues. With 3 bases removed from V and 0 bases from J, the gap between germline ends came to 8 bases. The data derive from a study of T cell repertoires in cytomegalovirus infection. Each CDR3 protein gets one entry after TCRdb re-called the reads with MiXCR. The sample carries 550,000 to 700,000 distinct CDR3 sequences, approximately 40% recorded once. This TCR was sampled from a human donor in good health (CMV status not recorded). Some clones in this sample may be carry-over from other donors' samples. The sequences come from cultured PBMCs, collected from culture after CMV antigen stimulation. V is TRBV11-1 and J is TRBJ1-1; D is unresolved. The CDR3 reads CASSFTPMNTEAFF. As DNA, the CDR3 is TGTGCCAGCAGCTTTACGCCCATGAACACTGAAGCTTTCTTT.